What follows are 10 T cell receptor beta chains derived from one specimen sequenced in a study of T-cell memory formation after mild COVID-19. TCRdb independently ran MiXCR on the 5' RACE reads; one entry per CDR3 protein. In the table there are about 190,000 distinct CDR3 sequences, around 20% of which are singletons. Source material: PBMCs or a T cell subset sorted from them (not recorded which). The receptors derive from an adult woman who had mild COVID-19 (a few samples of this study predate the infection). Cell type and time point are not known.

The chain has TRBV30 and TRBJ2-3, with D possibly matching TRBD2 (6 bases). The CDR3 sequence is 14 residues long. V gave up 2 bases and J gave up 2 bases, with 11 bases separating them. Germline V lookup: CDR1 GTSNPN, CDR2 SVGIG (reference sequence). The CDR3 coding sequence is TGTGCCTGGAGTCGGGACTCGCACACAGATACGCAGTATTTT. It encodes CAWSRDSHTDTQYF. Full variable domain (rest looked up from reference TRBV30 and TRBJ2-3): SQTIHQWPATLVQPVGSPLSLECTVEGTSNPNLYWYRQAAGRGLQLLFYSVGIGQISSEVPQNLSASRPQDRQFILSSKKLLLSDSGFYLCAWSRDSHTDTQYFGPGTRLTVL.

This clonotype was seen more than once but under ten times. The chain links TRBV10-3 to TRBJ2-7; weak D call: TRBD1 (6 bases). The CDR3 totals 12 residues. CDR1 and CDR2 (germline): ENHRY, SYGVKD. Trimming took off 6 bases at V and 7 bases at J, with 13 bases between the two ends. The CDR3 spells CAISRGTLEQYF. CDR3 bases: TGTGCCATCAGCAGAGGGACATTGGAGCAGTACTTC.

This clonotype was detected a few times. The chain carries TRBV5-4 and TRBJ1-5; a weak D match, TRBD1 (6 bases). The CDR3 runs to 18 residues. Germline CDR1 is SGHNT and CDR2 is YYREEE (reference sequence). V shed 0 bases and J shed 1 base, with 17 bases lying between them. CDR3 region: CASSLGRGKGESNQPQHF. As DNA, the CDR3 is TGTGCCAGCAGCTTGGGCAGGGGAAAAGGAGAGAGCAATCAGCCCCAGCATTTT.

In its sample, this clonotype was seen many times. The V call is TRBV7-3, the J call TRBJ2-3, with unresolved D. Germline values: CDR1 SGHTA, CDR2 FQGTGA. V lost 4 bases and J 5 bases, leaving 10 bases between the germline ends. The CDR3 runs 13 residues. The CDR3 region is CASSYVVEDTQYF. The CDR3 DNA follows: TGTGCCAGCAGCTACGTTGTTGAAGATACGCAGTATTTT.

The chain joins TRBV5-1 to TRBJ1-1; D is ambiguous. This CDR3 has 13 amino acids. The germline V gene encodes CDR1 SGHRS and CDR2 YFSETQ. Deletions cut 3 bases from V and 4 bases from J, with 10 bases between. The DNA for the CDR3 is TGCGCCAGCAGCTCCAGCAGTGGCACTGAAGCTTTCTTT. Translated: CASSSSSGTEAFF.

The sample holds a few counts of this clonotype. In nucleotides, the CDR3 is TGCAGTGCTAGCAGATATCGGAACACTGAAGCTTTCTTT. Its translation: CSASRYRNTEAFF. The chain has TRBV20-1 and TRBJ1-1; D is unclear. Trimming pared 3 bases from V and 1 base from J, leaving 9 bases between. CDR3 length: 13 amino acids. Germline CDR1 and CDR2: DFQATT and SNEGSKA (reference sequence).

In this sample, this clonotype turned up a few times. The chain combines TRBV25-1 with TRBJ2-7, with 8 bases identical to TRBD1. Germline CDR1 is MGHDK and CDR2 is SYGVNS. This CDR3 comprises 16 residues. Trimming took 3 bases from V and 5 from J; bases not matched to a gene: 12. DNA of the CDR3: TGTGCCAGCAGTGACTGGGTGGGGACAGGTATCGACGAGCAGTACTTC. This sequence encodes CASSDWVGTGIDEQYF.

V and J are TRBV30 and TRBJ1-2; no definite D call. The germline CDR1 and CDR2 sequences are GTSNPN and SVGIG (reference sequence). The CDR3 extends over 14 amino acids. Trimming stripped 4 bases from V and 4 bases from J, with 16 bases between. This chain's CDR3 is CAWTPPGRFYGYTF. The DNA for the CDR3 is TGTGCCTGGACCCCTCCGGGGAGGTTCTATGGCTACACCTTC.

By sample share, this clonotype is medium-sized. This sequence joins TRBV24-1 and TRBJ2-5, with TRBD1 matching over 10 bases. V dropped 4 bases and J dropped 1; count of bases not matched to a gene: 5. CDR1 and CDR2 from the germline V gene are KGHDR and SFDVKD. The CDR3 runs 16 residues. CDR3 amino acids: CATSEPGTGVQETQYF. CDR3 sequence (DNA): TGTGCCACCAGTGAGCCCGGGACAGGGGTCCAAGAGACCCAGTACTTC.

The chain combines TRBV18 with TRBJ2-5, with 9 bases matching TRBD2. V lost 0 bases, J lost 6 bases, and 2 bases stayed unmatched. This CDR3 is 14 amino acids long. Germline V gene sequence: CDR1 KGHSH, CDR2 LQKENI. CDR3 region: CASSPPPSGKTQYF. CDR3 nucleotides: TGTGCCAGCTCACCACCGCCTAGCGGGAAGACCCAGTACTTC.